This T cell receptor (beta chain) was found in a study of T cells after yellow fever vaccination. TCRdb called the 5' RACE reads again in MiXCR, with one record for every CDR3 protein. The repertoire holds hundreds of thousands of distinct CDR3 sequences, with 8.7% as singletons. Findings and caveats of the study: Primary-vaccination clones mostly resurfaced post-booster (more than 95% CD4, roughly 87% CD8).

The CDR3 has 16 residues. The V gene's germline CDR1 is SGHDN and CDR2 FVKESK. V lost 4 bases, J lost 3 bases, and 18 bases lay in between. Turning to this clonotype: Its antigen is still unknown.

Sequencing used CD4+ T cells sorted from PBMCs, obtained 5 days after the yellow fever booster vaccination. The receptor was derived from a man aged 18 to 35 who received the YFV17D yellow fever vaccine. V gene TRBV14 combines with J gene TRBJ1-2; D possibly corresponds to TRBD1 (5 bases). CDR3 coding DNA: TGTGCCAGCAGCCCCCTCGGTCGGGCAGGGTACTATGGCTACACCTTC. Translating gives CASSPLGRAGYYGYTF.